These 10 T cell receptor beta chains came from one sample sequenced in a study of T cells in Graves' hyperthyroidism and ophthalmopathy. TCR beta CDR3 regions were amplified from RNA. During a first-round RT-PCR of the TCR CDR3, the HTBI primer set was used. TCRdb re-called the multiplex PCR reads with MiXCR, one entry per CDR3 protein. Here the sample spans nearly 750,000 distinct CDR3 sequences, about 35% being singletons. The material sequenced was blood. These TCRs come from a woman in her thirties or forties with Graves' hyperthyroidism.

This clonotype has ten or more counts. Germline and junction disagree at one end, which may indicate a read error. CDR3 sequence (DNA): TGCAGTGCGAGAGCAGGCTACCAGGATGGATACGAGCAGTACTTC. Translated, it gives CSARAGYQDGYEQYF. This chain connects TRBV20-1 to TRBJ2-7; D not resolved. Germline CDR1 reads DFQATT; CDR2 reads SNEGSKA (reference sequence). The CDR3 loop spans 15 amino acids.

This clonotype was picked up a small number of times. The rearrangement links TRBV6-5 to TRBJ2-7; D is unresolved. Looked up from germline, CDR1 is MNHEY and CDR2 is SVGAGI. Trimming cost V 1 base and J 0 bases, with 10 bases left between them. The CDR3 is 15 residues long. CDR3 sequence reads: CASSYYGTSSYEQYF. The DNA for the CDR3 is TGTGCCAGCAGTTACTACGGCACCAGCTCCTACGAGCAGTACTTC.

This chain joins TRBV10-3 and TRBJ1-1; 8 nucleotides match TRBD1. CDR3 length: 16 amino acids. The ends lost 6 bases at V and 3 bases at J; junction bases unmatched: 12. Germline CDR1 ENHRY, CDR2 SYGVKD. CDR3 in DNA: TGTGCCATCAGAAAAAGGGGGACAGGACCCGACACTGAAGCTTTCTTT. Protein sequence: CAIRKRGTGPDTEAFF.

This clonotype was counted ten times or more. This sequence joins TRBV2 and TRBJ1-2; D gene uncertain. Between the trimmed V and J ends, which lost 3 bases and 6 bases, there was a span of 11 bases. This CDR3 is built from 13 residues. Germline assignment: CDR1 SNHLY and CDR2 FYNNEI. The CDR3 loop is CASSDWGRDGYTF. The DNA of the CDR3 is TGTGCCAGCAGTGACTGGGGTAGGGATGGCTACACCTTC.

The chain uses TRBV10-3 and TRBJ1-6; 10 bases match TRBD1. J was trimmed by 5 bases and V by 5 bases; bases with no gene match: 3. In germline, CDR1 is ENHRY, CDR2 SYGVKD. The CDR3 loop spans 15 amino acids. The CDR3 sequence: CAISIGTGDNSPLHF. The CDR3 DNA reads TGTGCCATCAGTATAGGGACAGGGGATAATTCACCCCTCCACTTT.

This clonotype appeared many times. The chain couples TRBV11-2 to TRBJ1-4; unclear D gene. V lost 3 bases and J lost 3, with 11 bases in between. The CDR3 extends over 15 amino acids. The V gene's germline CDR1 is SGHAT and CDR2 FQNNGV. This CDR3 is CASSLGRLANEKLFF. CDR3 bases: TGTGCCAGCAGCTTGGGCAGATTAGCTAATGAAAAACTGTTTTTT.

A single count supports this clonotype. V and J are TRBV25-1 and TRBJ1-1; 7 bases fit TRBD1. V gave up 2 bases and J gave up 5 bases; unmatched junction bases: 5. The germline V gene encodes CDR1 MGHDK and CDR2 SYGVNS. The CDR3 is 14 residues long. CDR3 residues: CASSETRGRTEAFF. The DNA for the CDR3 is TGTGCCAGCAGTGAAACCAGGGGGAGGACTGAAGCTTTCTTT.

Concerning this clonotype itself: Relative to the germline gene, one junction end is altered; a read error may explain this. This chain joins TRBV7-9 and TRBJ1-2; 7 nucleotides agree with TRBD1. From germline, CDR1 is SEHNR and CDR2 FQNEAQ (reference sequence). The CDR3 is made up of 14 amino acids. The CDR3 coding sequence is TGTGCCAGCAGGAACCAACTAAGGACAGGTCGACATTACTTC. Translated, it gives CASRNQLRTGRHYF.

This clonotype was seen at least ten times. CDR3 nucleotide sequence: TGTGCCAGCAGACCTAGCGTGACGGCGGAGACCCAGTACTTC. Translating it yields CASRPSVTAETQYF. The chain recombines TRBV2 with TRBJ2-5; D perhaps matches TRBD2 (6 bases). The germline V gene encodes CDR1 SNHLY and CDR2 FYNNEI. Trimming took off 6 bases at V and 5 bases at J, with 16 bases between the two ends. This CDR3 comprises 14 residues.

The rearrangement uses TRBV10-3 and TRBJ2-7; D not certain. CDR3 size: 14 residues. From germline, CDR1 is ENHRY and CDR2 SYGVKD. Deletions cut 3 bases from V and 5 bases from J, with 14 bases between. CDR3 nucleotide sequence: TGTGCCATCAGTGAAGGGCAAAAGGTCGACGAGCAGTACTTC. Amino acid sequence: CAISEGQKVDEQYF.